This paragraph reports one T cell receptor (beta chain). TCRdb's copy holds only in-frame clones and misses some; the assay was immunoSEQ multiplex PCR. The sample yields 10,000 to 15,000 clones, 70% to 80% seen once. The data were obtained in a study of somatic mutations in cytotoxic T cells in rheumatoid arthritis. Background on the study: Flow cytometric sorting isolated some V beta antibody-stained T-cell populations at nearly 100% purity, and among them were V beta1+ cells that underwent TCRB sequencing.

This receptor was identified in a man aged 65-85 years in good health. Specimen: CD8+ T cells sorted from blood.

The CDR3 spells CASSLRARQPQHF. The CDR3 DNA follows: TGTGCCAGCAGTTTACGGGCTCGTCAGCCCCAGCATTTT. The chain joins TRBV28 to TRBJ1-5, with D unresolved. The germline CDR1 and CDR2 sequences are MDHEN and SYDVKM. Trimming shortened V by 2 bases and J by 6 bases, and 8 bases separated the two germline ends. CDR3 length equals 13 residues.